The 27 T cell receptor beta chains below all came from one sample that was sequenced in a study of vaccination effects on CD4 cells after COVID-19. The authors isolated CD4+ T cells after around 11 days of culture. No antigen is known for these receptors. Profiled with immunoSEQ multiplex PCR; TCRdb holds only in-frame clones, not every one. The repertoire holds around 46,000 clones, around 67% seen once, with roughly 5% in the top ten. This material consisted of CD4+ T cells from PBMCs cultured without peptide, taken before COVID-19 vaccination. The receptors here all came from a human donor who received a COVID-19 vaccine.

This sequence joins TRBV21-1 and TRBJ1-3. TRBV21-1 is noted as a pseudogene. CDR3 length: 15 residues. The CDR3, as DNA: TGTGCCAGCAGCAAAGGCGGGGGACCTGGAAACACCATATATTTT. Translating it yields CASSKGGGPGNTIYF.

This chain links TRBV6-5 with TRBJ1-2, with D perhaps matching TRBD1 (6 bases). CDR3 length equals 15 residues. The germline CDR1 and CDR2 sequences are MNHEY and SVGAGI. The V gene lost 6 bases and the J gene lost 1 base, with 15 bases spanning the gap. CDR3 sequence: CASSPGQPINYGYTF. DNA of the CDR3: TGTGCCAGCAGCCCCGGACAGCCGATTAACTATGGCTACACCTTC.

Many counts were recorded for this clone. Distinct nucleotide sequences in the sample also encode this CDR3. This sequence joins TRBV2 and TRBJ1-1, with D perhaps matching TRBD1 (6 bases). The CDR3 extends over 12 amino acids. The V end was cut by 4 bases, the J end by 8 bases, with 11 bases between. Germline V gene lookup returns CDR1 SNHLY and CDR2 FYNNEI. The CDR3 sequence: CASSGAGAEAFF. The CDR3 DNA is TGTGCCAGCAGTGGGGCAGGGGCCGAAGCTTTCTTT.

The CDR3 here is CASIQVLNTDTQYF. The CDR3 coding sequence is TGTGCCAGCATCCAGGTGTTAAACACAGATACGCAGTATTTT. V gene TRBV2 combines with J gene TRBJ2-3; D not certain. The CDR3 covers 14 residues. Germline CDR1 and CDR2: SNHLY and FYNNEI. The ends were cut back, 7 bases at V and 2 bases at J, with 13 bases in the middle.

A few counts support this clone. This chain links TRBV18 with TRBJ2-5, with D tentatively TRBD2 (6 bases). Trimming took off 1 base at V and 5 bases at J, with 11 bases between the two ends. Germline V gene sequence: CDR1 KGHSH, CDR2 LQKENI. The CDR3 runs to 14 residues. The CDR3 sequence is CASSPLAGWETQYF. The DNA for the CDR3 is TGTGCCAGCTCACCACTCGCGGGGTGGGAGACCCAGTACTTC.

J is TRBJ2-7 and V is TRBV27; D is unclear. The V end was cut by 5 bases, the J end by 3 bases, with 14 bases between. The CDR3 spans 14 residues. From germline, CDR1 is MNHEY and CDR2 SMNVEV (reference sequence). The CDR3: CASSLRWGIYEQYF. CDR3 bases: TGTGCCAGCAGTCTACGTTGGGGTATCTACGAGCAGTACTTC.

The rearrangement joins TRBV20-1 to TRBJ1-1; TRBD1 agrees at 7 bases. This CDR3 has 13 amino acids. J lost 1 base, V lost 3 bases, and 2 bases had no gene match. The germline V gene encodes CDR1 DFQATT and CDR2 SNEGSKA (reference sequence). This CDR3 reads CSASGDRNTEAFF. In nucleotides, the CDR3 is TGCAGTGCTAGTGGGGACAGGAACACTGAAGCTTTCTTT.

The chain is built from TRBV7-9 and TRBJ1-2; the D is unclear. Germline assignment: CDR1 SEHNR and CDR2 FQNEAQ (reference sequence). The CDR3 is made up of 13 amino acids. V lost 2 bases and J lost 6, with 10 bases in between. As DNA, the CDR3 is TGTGCCAGCAGCTTAAGAGTCCTGGATGGCTACACCTTC. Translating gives CASSLRVLDGYTF.

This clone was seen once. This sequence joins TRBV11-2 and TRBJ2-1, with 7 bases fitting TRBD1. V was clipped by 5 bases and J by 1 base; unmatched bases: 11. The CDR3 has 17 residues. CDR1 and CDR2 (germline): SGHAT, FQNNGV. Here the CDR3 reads CASSRATGTESYNEQFF. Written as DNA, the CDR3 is TGTGCCAGCAGCAGAGCGACCGGGACAGAGTCCTACAATGAGCAGTTCTTC.

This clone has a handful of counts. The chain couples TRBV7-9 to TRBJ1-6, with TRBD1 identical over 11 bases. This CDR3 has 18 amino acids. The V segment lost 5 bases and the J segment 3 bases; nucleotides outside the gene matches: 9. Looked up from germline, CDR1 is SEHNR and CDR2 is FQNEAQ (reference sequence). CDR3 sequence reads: CASSRRTGGPLYNSPLHF. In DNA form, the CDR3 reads TGTGCCAGCAGCCGACGGACAGGGGGCCCTCTCTATAATTCACCCCTCCACTTT.

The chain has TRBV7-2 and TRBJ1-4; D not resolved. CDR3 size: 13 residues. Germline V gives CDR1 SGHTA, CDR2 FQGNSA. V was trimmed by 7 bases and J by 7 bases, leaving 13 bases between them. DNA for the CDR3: TGTGCCAGCACCCTTAGGAAGGGTGAAAAACTGTTTTTT. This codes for CASTLRKGEKLFF. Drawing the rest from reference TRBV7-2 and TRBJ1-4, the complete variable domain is GAGVSQSPSNKVTEKGKDVELRCDPISGHTALYWYRQSLGQGLEFLIYFQGNSAPDKSGLPSDRFSAERTGGSVSTLTIQRTQQEDSAVYLCASTLRKGEKLFFGSGTQLSVL.

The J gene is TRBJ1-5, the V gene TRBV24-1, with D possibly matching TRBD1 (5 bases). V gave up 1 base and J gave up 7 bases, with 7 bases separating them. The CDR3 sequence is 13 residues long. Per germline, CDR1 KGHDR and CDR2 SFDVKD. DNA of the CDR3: TGTGCCACCAGTGATTTTCGGGGGCAGCCCCAGCATTTT. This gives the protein CATSDFRGQPQHF.

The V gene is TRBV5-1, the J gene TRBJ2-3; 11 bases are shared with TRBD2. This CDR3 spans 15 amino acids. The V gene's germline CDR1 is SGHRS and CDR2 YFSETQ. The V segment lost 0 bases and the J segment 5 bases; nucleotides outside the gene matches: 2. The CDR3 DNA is TGCGCCAGCAGCTTGGTAGGACTAGCGGGAGATACGCAGTATTTT. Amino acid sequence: CASSLVGLAGDTQYF.

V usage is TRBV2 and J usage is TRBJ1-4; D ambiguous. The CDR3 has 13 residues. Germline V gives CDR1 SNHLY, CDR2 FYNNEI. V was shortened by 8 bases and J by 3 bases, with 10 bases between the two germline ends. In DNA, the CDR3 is TGTGCCAGCTCCCCGTTTTCTAATGAAAAACTGTTTTTT. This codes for CASSPFSNEKLFF.

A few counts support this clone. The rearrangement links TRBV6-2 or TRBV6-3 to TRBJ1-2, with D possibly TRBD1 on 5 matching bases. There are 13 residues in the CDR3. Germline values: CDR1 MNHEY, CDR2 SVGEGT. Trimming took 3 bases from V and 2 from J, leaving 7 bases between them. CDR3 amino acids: CASSYPGNYGYTF. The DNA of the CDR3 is TGTGCCAGCAGTTATCCAGGGAACTATGGCTACACCTTC.

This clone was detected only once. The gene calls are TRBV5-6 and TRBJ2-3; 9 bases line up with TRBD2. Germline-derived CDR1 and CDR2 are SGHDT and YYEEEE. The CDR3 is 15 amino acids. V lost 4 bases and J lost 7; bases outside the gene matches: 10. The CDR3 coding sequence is TGTGCCAGCAGCATAGGGGGCGGGAGGGCCAATACGCAGTATTTT. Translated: CASSIGGGRANTQYF.

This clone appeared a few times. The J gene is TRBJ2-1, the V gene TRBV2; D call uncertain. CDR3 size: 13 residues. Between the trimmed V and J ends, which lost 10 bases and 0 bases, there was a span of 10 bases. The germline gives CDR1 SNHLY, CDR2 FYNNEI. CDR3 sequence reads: CATQKGSYNEQFF. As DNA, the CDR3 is TGTGCCACTCAGAAGGGCTCCTACAATGAGCAGTTCTTC.

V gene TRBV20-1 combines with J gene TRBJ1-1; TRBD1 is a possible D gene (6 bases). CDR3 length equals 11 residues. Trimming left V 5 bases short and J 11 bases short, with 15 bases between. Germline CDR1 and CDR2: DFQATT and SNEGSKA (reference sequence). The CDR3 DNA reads TGCAGTGCTCCACTGAGGGGGAGGGCTTTCTTT. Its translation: CSAPLRGRAFF.

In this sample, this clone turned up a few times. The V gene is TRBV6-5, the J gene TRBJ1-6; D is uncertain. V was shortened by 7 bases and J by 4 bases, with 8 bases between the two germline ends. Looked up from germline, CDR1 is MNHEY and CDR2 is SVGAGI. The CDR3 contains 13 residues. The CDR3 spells CASKRAYNSPLHF. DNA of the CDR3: TGTGCCAGCAAACGGGCGTATAATTCACCCCTCCACTTT.

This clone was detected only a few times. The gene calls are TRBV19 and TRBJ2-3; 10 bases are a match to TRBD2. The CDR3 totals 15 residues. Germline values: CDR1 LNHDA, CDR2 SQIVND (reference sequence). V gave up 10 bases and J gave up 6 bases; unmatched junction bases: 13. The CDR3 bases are TGTGCCACCAACTTAGCGGGAGGCCCGGGGGATACGCAGTATTTT. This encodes CATNLAGGPGDTQYF. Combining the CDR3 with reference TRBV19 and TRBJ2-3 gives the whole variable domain DGGITQSPKYLFRKEGQNVTLSCEQNLNHDAMYWYRQDPGQGLRLIYYSQIVNDFQKGDIAEGYSVSREKKESFPLTVTSAQKNPTAFYLCATNLAGGPGDTQYFGPGTRLTVL.

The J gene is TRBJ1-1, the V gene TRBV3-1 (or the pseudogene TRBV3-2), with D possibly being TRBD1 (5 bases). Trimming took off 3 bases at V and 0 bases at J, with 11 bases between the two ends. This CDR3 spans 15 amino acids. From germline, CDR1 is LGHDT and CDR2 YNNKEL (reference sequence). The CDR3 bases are TGTGCCAGCAGCCAGGGGTGGGGGATGAACACTGAAGCTTTCTTT. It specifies CASSQGWGMNTEAFF.

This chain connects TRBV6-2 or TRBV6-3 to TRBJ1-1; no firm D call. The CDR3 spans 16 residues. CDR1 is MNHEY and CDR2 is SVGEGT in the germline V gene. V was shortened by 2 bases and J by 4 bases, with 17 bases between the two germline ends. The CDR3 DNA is TGTGCCAGCAGTTACAGTATAGCCCCCCAGAGCACTGAAGCTTTCTTT. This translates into CASSYSIAPQSTEAFF.

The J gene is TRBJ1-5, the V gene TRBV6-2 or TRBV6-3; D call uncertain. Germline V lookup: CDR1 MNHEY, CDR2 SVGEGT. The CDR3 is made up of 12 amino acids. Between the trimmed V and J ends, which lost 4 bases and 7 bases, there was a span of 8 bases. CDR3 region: CASSSARQPQHF. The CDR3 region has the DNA TGTGCCAGCAGTTCCGCCCGGCAGCCCCAGCATTTT.

CDR3 region: CSVGLAGVQETQYF. The CDR3 nucleotides are TGCAGCGTTGGCCTAGCGGGAGTCCAAGAGACCCAGTACTTC. The V gene is TRBV29-1, the J gene TRBJ2-5; 10 bases map to TRBD2. This CDR3 has 14 amino acids. Per germline, CDR1 SQVTM and CDR2 ANQGSEA. The J segment lost 1 base and the V segment lost 4 bases, leaving 3 bases of the junction unmatched.

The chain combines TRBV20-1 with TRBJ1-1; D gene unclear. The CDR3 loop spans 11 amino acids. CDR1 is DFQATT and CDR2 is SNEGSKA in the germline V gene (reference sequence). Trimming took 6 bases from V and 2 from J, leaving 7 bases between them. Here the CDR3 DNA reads TGCAGTGCCAAGTTAAACACTGAAGCTTTCTTT. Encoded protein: CSAKLNTEAFF.

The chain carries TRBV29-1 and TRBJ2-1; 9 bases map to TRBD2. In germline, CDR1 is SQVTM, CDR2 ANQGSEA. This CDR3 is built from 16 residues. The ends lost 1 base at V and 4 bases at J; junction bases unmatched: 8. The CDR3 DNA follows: TGCAGCGTTGAAGGACCGCTAGCGGGGCAATACAATGAGCAGTTCTTC. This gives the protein CSVEGPLAGQYNEQFF.

The CDR3 nucleotides are TGTGCCAGCAGCCGGGGGACAGGGGTCTATGGCTACACCTTC. Protein: CASSRGTGVYGYTF. The chain couples TRBV7-9 to TRBJ1-2; 10 nucleotides align to TRBD1. Germline CDR1 is SEHNR and CDR2 is FQNEAQ (reference sequence). The junction had 4 bases not matched to a gene; V was cut back by 5 bases and J by 4 bases. The CDR3 contains 14 residues. The whole variable domain, remainder taken from reference TRBV7-9 and TRBJ1-2, is DTGVSQNPRHKITKRGQNVTFRCDPISEHNRLYWYRQTLGQGPEFLTYFQNEAQLEKSRLLSDRFSAERPKGSFSTLEIQRTEQGDSAMYLCASSRGTGVYGYTFGSGTRLTVV.